Presented here are 5 T cell receptor beta chains from one specimen sequenced in a study of T cell repertoires in cytomegalovirus infection (dated by TCRdb to 2018 to 2020). The treatment or condition label here, explained by the study, means: in vitro stimulation with specific CMV peptide epitopes to enrich CMV-specific T cells. Sequenced on an Illumina HiSeq 1500. Using fastp trimming at Q25 and MiXCR clonotype assembly, TCRdb reanalyzed the public sequencing data and kept in-frame beta chains. Records with the same CDR3 protein are collapsed into one entry carrying the most frequent genes and DNA. In all, the sample holds 650,000 to 900,000 distinct CDR3 sequences, and just under 30% of those were seen once. Roughly 13% of the sample is in the top ten clones. Antigens of these TCRs are unknown. The source material was cultured CD8+ T cells from PBMCs, sampled from culture after CMV antigen stimulation. These receptor sequences come from a human donor in good health (CMV status not recorded). Some clones in this sample may be carry-over from other donors' samples.

This clonotype was seen ten or more times. This rearrangement joins TRBV7-2 to TRBJ1-1, with D possibly matching TRBD1 (5 bases). Germline V gene sequence: CDR1 SGHTA, CDR2 FQGNSA. This CDR3 is 15 amino acids long. Trimming took 6 bases from V and 6 from J, leaving 20 bases between them. CDR3 in DNA: TGTGCCAGCAGGGGGGGGATGGGGCGATTATCTGAAGCTTTCTTT. It is translated as CASRGGMGRLSEAFF.

This clonotype appeared many times. The chain combines TRBV7-2 with TRBJ2-5; 11 nucleotides match TRBD2. This CDR3 region has 15 residues. Germline trimming cut 5 bases from V and 6 bases from J; bases unmatched to any gene: 8. CDR1 and CDR2 (germline): SGHTA, FQGNSA. CDR3 in DNA: TGTGCCAGCAGCCTTACTAGCGGGGGTTGGAAGACCCAGTACTTC. This codes for CASSLTSGGWKTQYF.

This clonotype was detected a few times. The genes are TRBV5-1 and TRBJ2-7, with D possibly TRBD1 on 6 matching bases. V gave up 4 bases and J gave up 3 bases, with 17 bases separating them. Germline values: CDR1 SGHRS, CDR2 YFSETQ. The CDR3 is made up of 15 amino acids. The chain's CDR3 is CASSVPGTPNYEQYV. The DNA of the CDR3 is TGCGCCAGCAGCGTGCCCGGGACACCGAACTACGAGCAGTACGTC.

This clonotype was seen only a few times. The rearrangement links TRBV19 to TRBJ1-1; the D gene is possibly TRBD1 (6 bases). The CDR3 consists of 15 residues. Germline loops: CDR1 LNHDA, CDR2 SQIVND (reference sequence). Trimming removed 4 bases at V and 1 base at J, with 13 bases between. The CDR3 region is CASSTAETGNTEAFF. The CDR3 DNA reads as TGTGCCAGTAGTACCGCCGAGACAGGGAACACTGAAGCTTTCTTT. Full variable domain (rest looked up from reference TRBV19 and TRBJ1-1): DGGITQSPKYLFRKEGQNVTLSCEQNLNHDAMYWYRQDPGQGLRLIYYSQIVNDFQKGDIAEGYSVSREKKESFPLTVTSAQKNPTAFYLCASSTAETGNTEAFFGQGTRLTVV.

The CDR3 loop reads CASSYFRLAATGELFF. For the CDR3, the DNA is TGTGCCAGCAGTTACTTTCGACTAGCGGCTACCGGGGAGCTGTTTTTT. The chain recombines TRBV6-2 or TRBV6-3 with TRBJ2-2, with 9 positions matching TRBD2. The CDR3 is 16 residues long. CDR1 MNHEY and CDR2 SVGEGT come from the germline V gene. The V gene end was trimmed by 1 base and the J gene end by 5 bases; junction bases not matched to a gene: 5.